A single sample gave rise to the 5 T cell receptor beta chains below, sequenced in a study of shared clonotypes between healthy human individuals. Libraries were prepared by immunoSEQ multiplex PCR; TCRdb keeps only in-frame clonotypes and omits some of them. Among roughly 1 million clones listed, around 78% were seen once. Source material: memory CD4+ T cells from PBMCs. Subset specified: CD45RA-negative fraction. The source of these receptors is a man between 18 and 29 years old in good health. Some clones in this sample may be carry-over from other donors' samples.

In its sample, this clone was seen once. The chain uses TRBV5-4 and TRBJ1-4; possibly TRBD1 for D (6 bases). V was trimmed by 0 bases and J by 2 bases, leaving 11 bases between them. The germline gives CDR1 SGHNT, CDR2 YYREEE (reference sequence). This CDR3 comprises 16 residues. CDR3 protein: CASSLEQGRTNEKLFF. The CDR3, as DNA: TGTGCCAGCAGCTTGGAGCAGGGGCGGACTAATGAAAAACTGTTTTTT.

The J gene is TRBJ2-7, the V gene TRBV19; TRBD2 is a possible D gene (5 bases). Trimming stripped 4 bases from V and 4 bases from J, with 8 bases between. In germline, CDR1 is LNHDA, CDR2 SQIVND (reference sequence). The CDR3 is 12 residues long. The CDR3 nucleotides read TGTGCCAGTAGTAAGGGAGAGTACGAGCAGTACTTC. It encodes CASSKGEYEQYF.

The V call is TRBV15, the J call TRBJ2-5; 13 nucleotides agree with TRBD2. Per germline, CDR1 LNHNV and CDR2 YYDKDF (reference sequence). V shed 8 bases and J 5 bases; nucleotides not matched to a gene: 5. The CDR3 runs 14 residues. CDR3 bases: TGTGCCACCTCAGGACTAGCGGGAGAGGAGACCCAGTACTTC. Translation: CATSGLAGEETQYF.

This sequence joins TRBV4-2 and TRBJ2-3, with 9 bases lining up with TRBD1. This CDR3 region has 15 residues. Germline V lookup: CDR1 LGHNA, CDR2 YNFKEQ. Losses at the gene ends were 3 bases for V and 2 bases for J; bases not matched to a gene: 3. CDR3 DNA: TGTGCCAGCAGCCACAGGACAGGGGACACAGATACGCAGTATTTT. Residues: CASSHRTGDTDTQYF.

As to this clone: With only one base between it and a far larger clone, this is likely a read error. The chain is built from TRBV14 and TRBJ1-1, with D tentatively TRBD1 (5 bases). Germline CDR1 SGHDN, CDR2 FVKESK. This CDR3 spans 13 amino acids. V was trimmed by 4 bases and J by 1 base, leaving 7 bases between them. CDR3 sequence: CASSLQENTEAFF. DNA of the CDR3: TGTGCCAGCAGCCTACAGGAGAACACTGAAGCTTTCTTT.